This is a list of T cell receptor beta chains from one sample in a study of T cells in Graves' hyperthyroidism and ophthalmopathy. TCRdb reanalysed the multiplex PCR reads using MiXCR and keeps one entry per CDR3 protein. The profile shows about 610,000 distinct CDR3 sequences, 14% to 15% of them singletons. The sample consisted of blood. The receptors shown here come from a woman aged 40 to 50 with Graves' ophthalmopathy. Each CDR3 is given with its conserved first and last residue. D genes are given only for firm matches. Not all rows give a size; the values are once, few, many and, for expanded clones, a class.

many | TRBJ1-1 | TRBV6-5 | . | TGTGCCAGCAGCAAGAGGGTCAGCACTGAAGCTTTCTTT | CASSKRVSTEAFF
many | TRBJ1-5 | TRBV30 | . | TGTGCCTGGAGTGTATACAGGGATACTAATCAGCCCCAGCATTTT | CAWSVYRDTNQPQHF
many | TRBJ2-5 | TRBV12-3/TRBV12-4 | . | TGTGCCAGCAGTTTTAACACCGCGGGGACCCAGTACTTC | CASSFNTAGTQYF
many | TRBJ1-1 | TRBV5-1 | TRBD1 | TGCGCCAGCAGCTTGGGGACAGGGGACCTTGGCTCTTTCTTT | CASSLGTGDLGSFF
. | TRBJ2-2 | TRBV20-1 | . | TGCAGTGCTAGAGATGGGCAAAACACCGGGGAGCTGTTTTTT | CSARDGQNTGELFF
many | TRBJ1-1 | TRBV20-1 | . | TGCAGTGCTAGAGAGGACAGCATGAACACTGAAGCTTTCTTT | CSAREDSMNTEAFF
many | TRBJ2-4 | TRBV7-2 | TRBD2 | TGTGCCAGCAGCACGGGACTAGCCAACATTCAGTACTTC | CASSTGLANIQYF
. | TRBJ1-1 | TRBV30 | . | TGTGCCTGGAGTGTATGGGGGACTGAAGCTTTCTTT | CAWSVWGTEAFF
many | TRBJ2-4 | TRBV6-5 | TRBD2 | TGTGCCAGCAGTTACTCGGGTGGCGGGAGGGGAAACATTCAGTACTTC | CASSYSGGGRGNIQYF
many | TRBJ1-2 | TRBV15 | TRBD1 | TGTGCCACCAGCAGAGATCCGATGGAGGGGGCGCTTGGCTACACCTTC | CATSRDPMEGALGYTF
many | TRBJ1-2 | TRBV12-3/TRBV12-4 | . | TGTGCCAGCAGTTCCCCAACACGGTATGGCTACACCTTC | CASSSPTRYGYTF
. | TRBJ2-2 | TRBV9 | . | TGTGCCAGCAGCGTAGTCGGGGCCGGGGAGCTGTTTTTT | CASSVVGAGELFF
. | TRBJ2-7 | TRBV28 | TRBD1 | TGTGCCAGCAGCTCCGGCTGGGGGACAGGGGTCAACGAGCAGTACTTC | CASSSGWGTGVNEQYF
. | TRBJ2-7 | TRBV6-2/TRBV6-3 | . | TGTGCCAGCAGTTACCCAAACCCGAACGAGCAGTACTTC | CASSYPNPNEQYF
few | TRBJ2-7 | TRBV2 | . | TGTGCCAGCAGTGTCAGTAGCCACGAGCAGTACTTC | CASSVSSHEQYF
many | TRBJ1-1 | TRBV29-1 | . | TGCAGCGTTGTTGCGGCGAACACTGAAGCTTTCTTT | CSVVAANTEAFF